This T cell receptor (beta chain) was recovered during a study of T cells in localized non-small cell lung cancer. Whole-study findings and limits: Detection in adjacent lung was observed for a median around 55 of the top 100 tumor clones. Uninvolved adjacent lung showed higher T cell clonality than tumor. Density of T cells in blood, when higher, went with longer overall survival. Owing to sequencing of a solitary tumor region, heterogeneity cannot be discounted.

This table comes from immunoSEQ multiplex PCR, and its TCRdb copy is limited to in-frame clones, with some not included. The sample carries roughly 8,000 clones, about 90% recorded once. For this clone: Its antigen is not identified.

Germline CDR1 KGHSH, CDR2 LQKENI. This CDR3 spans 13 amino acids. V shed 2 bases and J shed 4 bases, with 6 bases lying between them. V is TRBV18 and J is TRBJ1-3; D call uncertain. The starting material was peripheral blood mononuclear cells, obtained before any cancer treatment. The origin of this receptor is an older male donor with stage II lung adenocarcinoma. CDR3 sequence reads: CASSPGAGNTIYF. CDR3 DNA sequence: TGTGCCAGCTCACCAGGAGCGGGAAACACCATATATTTT.